The next 29 T cell receptor beta chains were all read from a single sample in a study of T cells expressing NK-cell markers. TCRdb re-called the 5' RACE reads, yielding one record per CDR3 amino acid sequence without DNA. The sample table sets out under 200,000 distinct CDR3 sequences. The sample was blood T cells: a sorted CD56 or NKG2C T cell subset, CD4+ or CD8+ T cells, or bulk PBMC T cells (not recorded which). The source of these receptors is a woman aged 18-69 years in good health.

The genes are TRBV30 and TRBJ1-4; as DNA is missing, the TRBD1 call by TCRdb cannot be tested. The CDR3 consists of 12 residues. Germline V gene data show CDR1 as GTSNPN and CDR2 as SVGIG (reference sequence). CDR3 protein: CAWGHTTEKLFF.

The gene calls are TRBV20-1 and TRBJ2-1; TCRdb outputs TRBD2, but without DNA this stays unchecked. Looked up from germline, CDR1 is DFQATT and CDR2 is SNEGSKA (reference sequence). The CDR3 sequence is 18 residues long. The CDR3 loop is CSAPPTSGSVYSYNEQFF.

The chain carries TRBV18 and TRBJ1-6. Germline V gene lookup returns CDR1 KGHSH and CDR2 LQKENI. The CDR3 runs to 12 residues. CDR3 in amino acids: CASSARGSPLHF.

This chain joins TRBV20-1 and TRBJ2-3; TCRdb's D gene call, TRBD1, goes unchecked for lack of DNA. The CDR3 has 14 amino acids. Germline loops: CDR1 DFQATT, CDR2 SNEGSKA (reference sequence). The CDR3 region is CSARAGGAKDTQYF.

The CDR3 region is CASGLVDGNQPQHF. The chain is built from TRBV12-5 and TRBJ1-5. Germline CDR1 and CDR2: LGHNT and FRNRAP. This CDR3 has 14 residues.

The chain joins TRBV7-6 to TRBJ1-1; the TCRdb call, TRBD1, lacks DNA for checking. Germline V gene data show CDR1 as SGHVS and CDR2 as FNYEAQ. The CDR3 covers 16 residues. CDR3 protein: CASSLAGQGFGTEAFF.

This rearrangement joins TRBV29-1 to TRBJ2-7; with no DNA, the TCRdb D assignment of TRBD2 cannot be verified. Germline values: CDR1 SQVTM, CDR2 ANQGSEA. This CDR3 has 13 amino acids. The CDR3 spells CSSTKPGGDEQYF.

The gene calls are TRBV6-1 and TRBJ1-1. The CDR3 length is 14 residues. Germline CDR1 is MNHNS and CDR2 is SASEGT. CDR3 region: CASTPRRVNTEAFF.

Here the CDR3 reads CASSDRLGRGSYEQYF. This sequence joins TRBV28 and TRBJ2-7; with no DNA, the TCRdb D assignment of TRBD1 cannot be verified. The CDR3 spans 16 residues. Germline CDR1 is MDHEN and CDR2 is SYDVKM.

The rearrangement links TRBV29-1 to TRBJ1-1. Germline V lookup: CDR1 SQVTM, CDR2 ANQGSEA. The CDR3 is 11 residues long. The chain's CDR3 is CSVALNTEAFF.

The J gene is TRBJ2-2, the V gene TRBV15. From germline, CDR1 is LNHNV and CDR2 YYDKDF (reference sequence). The CDR3 is made up of 14 amino acids. CDR3 sequence: CATGRGGSSGELFF. The variable domain in full, with the rest retrieved from reference TRBV15 and TRBJ2-2, is DAMVIQNPRYQVTQFGKPVTLSCSQTLNHNVMYWYQQKSSQAPKLLFHYYDKDFNNEADTPDNFQSRRPNTSFCFLDIRSPGLGDTAMYLCATGRGGSSGELFFGEGSRLTVL.

The CDR3 loop is CASSLDEDSPLHF. V gene TRBV5-1 combines with J gene TRBJ1-6. Germline V CDR1 and CDR2: SGHRS, YFSETQ. This CDR3 spans 13 amino acids.

The gene calls are TRBV28 and TRBJ1-5; TCRdb outputs TRBD1, but without DNA this stays unchecked. The CDR3 extends over 15 amino acids. Germline-derived CDR1 and CDR2 are MDHEN and SYDVKM. The CDR3 sequence: CASSLADPGVQPQHF. The variable domain in full, with the rest retrieved from reference TRBV28 and TRBJ1-5, is DVKVTQSSRYLVKRTGEKVFLECVQDMDHENMFWYRQDPGLGLRLIYFSYDVKMKEKGDIPEGYSVSREKKERFSLILESASTNQTSMYLCASSLADPGVQPQHFGDGTRLSIL.

The chain employs TRBV7-8 and TRBJ2-7; the D call of TRBD1 rests on TCRdb alone, since no DNA is present to check it. The V gene's germline CDR1 is SGHVS and CDR2 FQNEAQ. This CDR3 comprises 14 residues. The CDR3 region is CASRTPGQGGEQYF.

The rearrangement links TRBV9 to TRBJ2-3; with no DNA, the TCRdb D assignment of TRBD1 cannot be verified. Germline CDR1 is SGDLS and CDR2 is YYNGEE. The CDR3 spans 16 residues. The CDR3 region is CASSPPSGGSTDTQYF.

The V call is TRBV20-1, the J call TRBJ1-1; the TRBD1 assignment by TCRdb is unverifiable without DNA. Germline values: CDR1 DFQATT, CDR2 SNEGSKA (reference sequence). The CDR3 covers 13 residues. CDR3 amino acids: CRPAQGFSTEAFF.

CDR3 protein: CASRPRAESSYNEQFF. The chain combines TRBV12-2 with TRBJ2-1; the D gene TCRdb calls, TRBD2, cannot be checked with no DNA. TRBV12-2 is flagged as a pseudogene. The CDR3 sequence is 16 residues long.

This sequence joins TRBV11-3 and TRBJ1-3; as DNA is missing, the TRBD1 call by TCRdb cannot be tested. This CDR3 contains 18 residues. Germline CDR1 reads SGHNT; CDR2 reads YENEEA. The CDR3 is CASSSLWAKQGTGNTIYF.

This chain uses TRBV7-3 with TRBJ2-2. The germline V gene encodes CDR1 SGHTA and CDR2 FQGTGA. This CDR3 comprises 19 residues. The CDR3: CASSLKATLYLANTGELFF.

J is TRBJ1-2 and V is TRBV27; TCRdb lists TRBD1, though no DNA is available to test this call. This CDR3 spans 17 amino acids. Germline CDR1 reads MNHEY; CDR2 reads SMNVEV (reference sequence). The CDR3 reads CASRYPQTGTLNYGYTF.

V and J are TRBV4-2 and TRBJ2-1; TCRdb outputs TRBD1, but without DNA this stays unchecked. In germline, CDR1 is LGHNA, CDR2 YNFKEQ. The CDR3 spans 18 residues. The CDR3 loop reads CASSQDLTGAGGYNEQFF.

CDR3 protein: CASSSVRRGGHLDTQYF. The V and J genes are TRBV6-5 and TRBJ2-3; no DNA is available, so the TRBD2 call from TCRdb remains unchecked. This CDR3 has 17 amino acids. Germline CDR1 reads MNHEY; CDR2 reads SVGAGI.

V gene TRBV29-1 combines with J gene TRBJ2-3; TCRdb reports TRBD2, a call that lacks DNA to check it against. This CDR3 comprises 13 residues. Germline CDR1 SQVTM, CDR2 ANQGSEA. CDR3 region: CSVRISPGHTQYF.

This CDR3 is CASSLTRGGYDEQFF. The J gene is TRBJ2-1, the V gene TRBV7-3; the D gene TCRdb calls, TRBD1, cannot be checked with no DNA. The CDR3 contains 15 residues. Per the germline V gene, CDR1 is SGHTA and CDR2 is FQGTGA.

This rearrangement joins TRBV5-6 to TRBJ2-2. The CDR3 has 15 amino acids. Germline CDR1 reads SGHDT; CDR2 reads YYEEEE. The CDR3 sequence: CASSMWVPNTGELFF.

The gene calls are TRBV20-1 and TRBJ2-4; no DNA is available, so the TRBD2 call from TCRdb remains unchecked. Germline lookup yields CDR1 DFQATT and CDR2 SNEGSKA (reference sequence). The CDR3 is 16 residues long. This CDR3 is CSAGLAGGLAKNIQYF.

This sequence joins TRBV5-4 and TRBJ2-7. The CDR3 extends over 15 amino acids. Germline CDR1 SGHNT, CDR2 YYREEE (reference sequence). The CDR3 protein is CASSLSGTYIYEQYF.

The V and J genes are TRBV7-8 and TRBJ2-7; TCRdb gives TRBD1 as the D gene, but with no DNA this cannot be confirmed. The germline gives CDR1 SGHVS, CDR2 FQNEAQ. The CDR3 is 13 amino acids. The CDR3 protein is CASSLATGNEQYF.

The chain uses TRBV4-1 and TRBJ1-5. Germline CDR1 is MGHRA and CDR2 is YSYEKL. This CDR3 is built from 17 residues. CDR3 loop: CASSPEFLGISNQPQHF.